This T cell receptor (beta chain) is from a study of shared clonotypes between healthy human individuals. The overall study: Donors consisted of a couple of women and three men between 18 and 49. Study-wide findings and caveats: Clonotype sharing across several donors was observed for 5% to 6.5% of naive CD4 clonotypes.

The authors loaded 200 ng DNA, 30,000 to 35,000 T cell genomes, into sorted-subset replicate PCRs. Method: immunoSEQ multiplex PCR; TCRdb's copy keeps in-frame clones and lacks some. Altogether around 2,100,000 clones are present, over 85% being singletons, with the ten largest covering 1.2%. With respect to this clone: The antigen remains unidentified. The identical CDR3 is also encoded by other nucleotide sequences in the sample.

It was CD45RO-negative cells, positively selected for CCR7, that made up naive CD8 cells, with terminally differentiated effector memory CD45RA+ cells excluded. The CDR3 runs 14 residues. Germline CDR1 is SGDLS and CDR2 is YYNGEE. The ends were cut back, 0 bases at V and 4 bases at J, with 8 bases in the middle. This rearrangement joins TRBV9 to TRBJ2-1; tentatively, D is TRBD1 or TRBD2 (5 bases each). The sample was naive CD8+ T cells sorted from blood. This TCR was sampled from a man aged 18-30 years in good health. The DNA for the CDR3 is TGTGCCAGCAGCGTAGGAGGGGCATACAATGAGCAGTTCTTC. Its protein is CASSVGGAYNEQFF.